These T cell receptor beta chains were read from a single sample in a study of regulatory T cells in long-lasting Graves disease. TCRdb re-called the multiplex PCR reads with MiXCR, one entry per CDR3 protein. The sample yields about 310,000 distinct CDR3 sequences, 18% seen once. Source: peripheral blood mononuclear cells (PBMCs), taken at new diagnosis, from a patient treated with antithyroid drugs. Receptors originate from a female donor with Graves disease. Both conserved end residues are part of each CDR3. Fields, in order: clone size, D gene, J gene, V gene, CDR3 length, CDR3 protein, CDR3 DNA. D genes are given only for firm matches. Clone size is given for some rows only: seen once, a few or many times, or a class if the clone is expanded.

>many|TRBD1|TRBJ2-3|TRBV11-2|15
CASSLVGDRDDTQYF
TGTGCCAGCAGCTTAGTTGGTGACAGGGATGATACGCAGTATTTT
>NA|NA|TRBJ2-7|TRBV20-1|12
CSASATPYEQYF
TGCAGTGCTAGCGCCACCCCCTACGAGCAGTACTTC
>few|NA|TRBJ1-3|TRBV7-7|15
CASSATGSSGNTIYF
TGTGCTAGCAGCGCGACTGGAAGCTCTGGAAACACCATATATTTT
>NA|NA|TRBJ1-2|TRBV20-1|14
CSARVSGVGYGYTF
TGCAGTGCTAGAGTTTCGGGAGTCGGGTATGGCTACACCTTC
>many|NA|TRBJ1-2|TRBV12-3/TRBV12-4|15
CASSFNIGQHYGYTF
TGTGCCAGCAGTTTCAATATAGGCCAGCACTATGGCTACACCTTC
>many|TRBD2|TRBJ2-7|TRBV28|15
CASRTSGRKTYKQYF
TGTGCCAGCAGAACTAGCGGGAGGAAGACATACAAGCAGTACTTC
>many|NA|TRBJ2-3|TRBV5-1|13
CASSREVTDTQYF
TGCGCCAGCAGCCGAGAGGTCACAGATACGCAGTATTTT
>many|NA|TRBJ2-7|TRBV6-1|14
CASSGAGSSYEQYF
TGTGCCAGCAGTGGGGCAGGCAGCTCCTACGAGCAGTACTTC
>NA|NA|TRBJ2-3|TRBV2|15
CASSETGSSADTQYF
TGTGCCAGCAGTGAAACGGGTAGTAGCGCAGATACGCAGTATTTT
>few|TRBD2|TRBJ2-5|TRBV5-1|15
CASSLLAGDGETQYF
TGCGCCAGCAGCTTGCTAGCGGGAGATGGGGAGACCCAGTACTTC
>many|NA|TRBJ1-4|TRBV24-1|15
CATSSRDRSNEKLFF
TGTGCCACCAGTAGCCGGGACCGTAGTAATGAAAAACTGTTTTTT
>NA|NA|TRBJ1-2|TRBV20-1|15
CSARDYRRVVYGYTF
TGCAGTGCTAGAGACTACCGGCGGGTGGTCTATGGCTACACCTTC
>many|NA|TRBJ2-7|TRBV28|14
CASSEGNYLYEQYF
TGTGCCAGCAGTGAGGGAAATTATCTCTACGAGCAGTACTTC
>many|TRBD2|TRBJ2-3|TRBV27|17
CASSVRTSGRATDTQYF
TGTGCCAGCAGTGTACGAACTAGCGGGAGGGCCACAGATACGCAGTATTTT
>many|TRBD2|TRBJ2-1|TRBV7-9|14
CASSLGTSGNEQFF
TGTGCCAGCAGCCTCGGGACTAGCGGGAATGAGCAGTTCTTC
>many|TRBD1|TRBJ1-2|TRBV5-1|14
CASRKWTGDHGYTF
TGCGCCAGCCGAAAATGGACAGGGGATCATGGCTACACCTTC
>many|NA|TRBJ1-5|TRBV15|17
CATSRDLSTAFNQPQHF
TGTGCCACCAGCAGAGATTTGTCAACCGCGTTCAATCAGCCCCAGCATTTT
>many|TRBD1|TRBJ2-1|TRBV5-1|16
CASSTLAGQGSNEQFF
TGCGCCAGCAGCACCTTAGCGGGACAGGGGAGTAATGAGCAGTTCTTC
>few|NA|TRBJ1-2|TRBV30|12
CAQRGQGYGYTF
TGTGCCCAGCGCGGGCAAGGATATGGCTACACCTTC
>NA|NA|TRBJ2-2|TRBV5-1|16
CASRQPGVNIPGELFF
TGCGCCAGCAGGCAACCAGGGGTAAATATCCCCGGGGAGCTGTTTTTT